This T cell receptor (beta chain) was obtained from a study of cytomegalovirus exposure and HLA in healthy donors. A word on this clone: Its antigen remains unidentified.

Points from the study as a whole: Several of the most significant clusters appeared, in a later analysis, to be linked to common viral pathogens.

This PCR relied on a set of 60 Vbeta primers and 13 Jbeta primers. The repertoire was sequenced with immunoSEQ multiplex PCR; TCRdb's copy has only in-frame clones and lacks some. The sample has 84,000 or so clones; roughly three quarters are singletons. Germline loops: CDR1 MNHEY, CDR2 SMNVEV (reference sequence). The CDR3 sequence is 14 residues long. Trimming stripped 3 bases from V and 2 bases from J, with 8 bases between. This chain links TRBV27 with TRBJ2-1; D possibly corresponds to TRBD1 (6 bases). This receptor was obtained from a male donor in good health and CMV-seronegative. The sample was PBMCs. Here the CDR3 DNA reads TGTGCCAGCAGTTTTGGGGACACCTACAATGAGCAGTTCTTC. Protein: CASSFGDTYNEQFF.